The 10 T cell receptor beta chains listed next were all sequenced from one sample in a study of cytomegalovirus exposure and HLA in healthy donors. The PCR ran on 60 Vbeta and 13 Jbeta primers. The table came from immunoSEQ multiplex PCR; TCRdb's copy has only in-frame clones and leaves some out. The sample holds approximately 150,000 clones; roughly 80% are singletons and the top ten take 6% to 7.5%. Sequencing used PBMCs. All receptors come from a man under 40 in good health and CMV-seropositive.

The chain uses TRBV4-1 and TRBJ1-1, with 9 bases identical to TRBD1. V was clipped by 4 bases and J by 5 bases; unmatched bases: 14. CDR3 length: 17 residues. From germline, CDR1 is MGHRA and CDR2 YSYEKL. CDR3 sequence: CASSLLTGGVGRTEAFF. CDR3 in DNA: TGCGCCAGCAGCCTCTTGACAGGGGGAGTGGGTCGGACTGAAGCTTTCTTT.

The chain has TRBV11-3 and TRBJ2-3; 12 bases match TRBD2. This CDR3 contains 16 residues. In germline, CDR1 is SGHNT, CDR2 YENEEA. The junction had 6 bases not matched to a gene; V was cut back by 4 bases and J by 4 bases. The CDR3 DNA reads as TGTGCCAGCAGCTCTCGGACTAGCGGGAACCCAGATACGCAGTATTTT. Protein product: CASSSRTSGNPDTQYF.

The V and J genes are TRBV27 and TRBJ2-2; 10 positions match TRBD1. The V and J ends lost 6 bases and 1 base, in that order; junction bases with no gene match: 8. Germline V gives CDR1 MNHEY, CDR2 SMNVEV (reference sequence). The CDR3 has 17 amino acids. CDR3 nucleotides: TGTGCCAGCAGACAATCCGGGACAGGGGTGAACACCGGGGAGCTGTTTTTT. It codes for CASRQSGTGVNTGELFF.

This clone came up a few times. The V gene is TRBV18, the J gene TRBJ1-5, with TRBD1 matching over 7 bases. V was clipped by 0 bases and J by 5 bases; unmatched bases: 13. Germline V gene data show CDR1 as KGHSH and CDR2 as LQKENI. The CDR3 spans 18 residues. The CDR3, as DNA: TGTGCCAGCTCACCACCGAAGGGTCGCAATCAGGGGGATCAGCCCCAGCATTTT. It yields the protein CASSPPKGRNQGDQPQHF.

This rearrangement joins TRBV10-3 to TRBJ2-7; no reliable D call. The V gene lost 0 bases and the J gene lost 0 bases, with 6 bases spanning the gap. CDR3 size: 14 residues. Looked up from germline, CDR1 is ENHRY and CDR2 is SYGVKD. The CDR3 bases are TGTGCCATCAGTGAGTCGGCACGCTCCTACGAGCAGTACTTC. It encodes CAISESARSYEQYF.

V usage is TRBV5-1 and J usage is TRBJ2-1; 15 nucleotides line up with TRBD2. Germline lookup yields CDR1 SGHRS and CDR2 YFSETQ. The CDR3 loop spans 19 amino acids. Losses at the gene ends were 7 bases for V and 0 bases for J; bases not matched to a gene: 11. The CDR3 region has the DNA TGCGCCAGCGGGAGGGGAGGACTAGCGGGAGGGAGCTCCTACAATGAGCAGTTCTTC. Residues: CASGRGGLAGGSSYNEQFF.

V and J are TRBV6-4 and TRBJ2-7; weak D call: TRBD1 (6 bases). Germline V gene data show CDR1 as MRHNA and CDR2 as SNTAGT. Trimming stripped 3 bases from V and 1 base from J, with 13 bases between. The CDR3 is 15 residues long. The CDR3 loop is CASSEATGGSYEQYF. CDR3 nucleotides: TGTGCCAGCAGTGAAGCGACAGGTGGATCCTACGAGCAGTACTTC.

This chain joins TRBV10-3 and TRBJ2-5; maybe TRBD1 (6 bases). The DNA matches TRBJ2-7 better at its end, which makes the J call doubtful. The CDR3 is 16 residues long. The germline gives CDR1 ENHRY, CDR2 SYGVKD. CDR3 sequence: CAISGVQGTMSYEQYF. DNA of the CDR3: TGTGCCATCAGTGGGGTTCAGGGGACGATGTCCTACGAGCAGTACTTC.

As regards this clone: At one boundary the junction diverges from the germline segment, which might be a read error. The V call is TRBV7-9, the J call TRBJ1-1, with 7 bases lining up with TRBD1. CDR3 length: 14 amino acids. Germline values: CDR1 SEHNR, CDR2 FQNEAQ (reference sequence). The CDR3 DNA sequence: TGTTCCAGCAGCTTGGCAGGGGGTACGGCTGAAGCTTTCTTT. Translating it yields CSSSLAGGTAEAFF.

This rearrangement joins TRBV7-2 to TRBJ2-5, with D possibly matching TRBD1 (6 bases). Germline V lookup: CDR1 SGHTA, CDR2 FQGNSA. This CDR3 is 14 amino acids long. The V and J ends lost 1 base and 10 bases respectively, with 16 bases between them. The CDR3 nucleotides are TGTGCCAGCAGCTTAGGGACCGTGCAAGGGGGCCAGTACTTC. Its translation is CASSLGTVQGGQYF.